These 2 T cell receptor beta chains were all obtained from the same sample, sequenced in a study of blood T cell repertoires in COVID-19. TCRdb's copy holds only in-frame clones and misses some; the assay was immunoSEQ multiplex PCR. Here the sample spans about 100,000 clones, about 88% being singletons. Sequencing input: peripheral blood. These receptors originate from a woman of 80 years or more with acute or convalescent COVID-19.

V gene TRBV9 combines with J gene TRBJ2-1; 10 nucleotides match TRBD1. Germline V CDR1 and CDR2: SGDLS, YYNGEE. V shed 0 bases, J shed 8 bases, and the junction held 5 bases outside the gene matches. This CDR3 comprises 15 residues. The CDR3 sequence is CASSVGQGALHEQFF. In DNA, the CDR3 is TGTGCCAGCAGCGTAGGACAGGGGGCGCTCCATGAGCAGTTCTTC.

The table lists this clone with a count of one. The rearrangement joins TRBV29-1 to TRBJ2-1, with 7 positions matching TRBD2. This CDR3 has 12 residues. The germline V gene has CDR1 SQVTM and CDR2 ANQGSEA. V gave up 4 bases and J gave up 7 bases; unmatched junction bases: 4. The CDR3 loop is CSVGTRGNEQFF. The CDR3 DNA reads TGCAGCGTTGGGACTAGAGGTAATGAGCAGTTCTTC.